The entry that follows covers one T cell receptor (beta chain) sequence. Its cognate antigen is unknown. The germline V gene has CDR1 LGHNT and CDR2 FRNRAP. The CDR3 consists of 16 residues. The repertoire was sequenced with immunoSEQ multiplex PCR; TCRdb's copy has only in-frame clones and lacks some. The sample contains about 15,000 clones, none of them singletons. This entry belongs to a study of T cells after posttransplantation cyclophosphamide. Study-wide points: After PTCy, TRB diversity resembled that of CNI/methotrexate controls.

Busulfan-fludarabine conditioning, marrow transplant, and cyclophosphamide on days +3 and +4 were administered. The clonotype comes from a female patient between 40 and 50 years old who received an allogeneic stem cell transplant from a related donor, was CMV-positive, and had no GVHD. The T cells may partly be graft donor cells. The rearrangement joins TRBV12-5 to TRBJ2-5; D not certain. The end of the DNA is better explained by TRBJ2-7, so the J call may be wrong. Specimen: PBMCs, collected 1162 days after allogeneic stem cell transplant with posttransplant cyclophosphamide. The CDR3 spells CASGLVVGSSSYEQYF. In nucleotides, the CDR3 is TGTGCTAGTGGTTTGGTAGTGGGCTCGAGCTCCTACGAGCAGTACTTC.